Below, 26 T cell receptor beta chains from the same sample are listed, as sequenced in a study of type 1 regulatory T cells. From the reads, TCRdb called clonotypes with MiXCR, one entry per CDR3 protein. This repertoire shows 60,000 to 80,000 distinct CDR3 sequences, about three fifths found once; its top ten account for 6.5% to 8.5%. No antigen has been identified for these receptors. The specimen was cultured T cells, either the whole culture or a sorted T cell fraction (not recorded which). Indicated subset: Tr1-enriched cell product generated in vitro against host alloantigens. The origin of the receptors is a human donor in good health.

The chain joins TRBV7-3 to TRBJ2-2; no definite D call. The CDR3 is 14 amino acids. Germline loops: CDR1 SGHTA, CDR2 FQGTGA. The V end lost 6 bases, the J end lost 1 base, and 9 bases lay between the germline ends. CDR3 region: CASSYDWNTGELFF. CDR3 DNA sequence: TGTGCCAGCAGTTACGACTGGAACACCGGGGAGCTGTTTTTT.

This chain uses TRBV5-1 with TRBJ2-5, with D uncertain. CDR3 length: 14 amino acids. Germline V lookup: CDR1 SGHRS, CDR2 YFSETQ. V was clipped by 1 base and J by 4 bases, with 11 bases between them. CDR3 bases: TGCGCCAGCAGCTTGTCTGCACCCCGAGAGACCCAGTACTTC. It translates to CASSLSAPRETQYF. The whole variable domain, remainder taken from reference TRBV5-1 and TRBJ2-5, is KAGVTQTPRYLIKTRGQQVTLSCSPISGHRSVSWYQQTPGQGLQFLFEYFSETQRNKGNFPGRFSGRQFSNSRSEMNVSTLELGDSALYLCASSLSAPRETQYFGPGTRLLVL.

The chain is built from TRBV3-1 and TRBJ2-7; 8 positions agree with TRBD2. CDR1 LGHDT and CDR2 YNNKEL come from the germline V gene (reference sequence). Trimming took 1 base from V and 5 from J; bases not matched to a gene: 7. CDR3 length: 15 residues. CDR3 residues: CASSQGPAGVNEQYF. CDR3 nucleotides: TGTGCCAGCAGCCAAGGACCAGCGGGAGTAAACGAGCAGTACTTC.

This clonotype was counted a few times. The rearrangement uses TRBV5-5 and TRBJ2-2; no clear D gene. CDR1 and CDR2 (germline): SGHKS, YYEKEE (reference sequence). V was clipped by 5 bases and J by 6 bases, with 5 bases between them. The CDR3 runs to 11 residues. The CDR3 loop is CASSTSGELFF. For the CDR3, the DNA is TGTGCCAGCAGTACTTCCGGGGAGCTGTTTTTT. Complete variable domain (other parts from reference TRBV5-5 and TRBJ2-2): DAGVTQSPTHLIKTRGQQVTLRCSPISGHKSVSWYQQVLGQGPQFIFQYYEKEERGRGNFPDRFSARQFPNYSSELNVNALLLGDSALYLCASSTSGELFFGEGSRLTVL.

CDR3 loop: CASSLVAGQGNNEQFF. The CDR3 coding sequence is TGTGCCAGCAGCTTAGTAGCGGGACAGGGCAACAATGAGCAGTTCTTC. The rearrangement links TRBV7-9 to TRBJ2-1; D is perhaps TRBD1 (9 bases). Germline CDR1 reads SEHNR; CDR2 reads FQNEAQ (reference sequence). CDR3 length equals 16 residues. The V and J ends lost 1 base and 5 bases respectively, with 15 bases between them.

The chain links TRBV4-1 to TRBJ2-7; the D is unclear. Trimming pared 0 bases from V and 12 bases from J, leaving 15 bases between. Looked up from germline, CDR1 is MGHRA and CDR2 is YSYEKL. The CDR3 contains 13 residues. CDR3 bases: TGCGCCAGCAGCCAAGATTTTGGGCCTCTTGTGTACTTC. Its protein product is CASSQDFGPLVYF.

The chain uses TRBV12-3 or TRBV12-4 and TRBJ2-7; D tentatively fits TRBD1 or TRBD2 (5 bases each). The CDR3 covers 13 residues. Trimming shortened V by 7 bases and J by 2 bases, and 12 bases separated the two germline ends. The CDR3 DNA is TGTGCCAGCACCCGGGGCGCCCCCTACGAGCAGTACTTC. It yields the protein CASTRGAPYEQYF.

This clonotype was seen more than once but under ten times. The J gene is TRBJ2-1, the V gene TRBV12-3 or TRBV12-4; D is undetermined. Trimming pared 5 bases from V and 7 bases from J, leaving 3 bases between. The length of the CDR3 is 10 residues. The CDR3: CASSINEQFF. The CDR3 DNA follows: TGTGCCAGCAGTATAAATGAGCAGTTCTTC.

J is TRBJ2-6 and V is TRBV7-8; D not certain. The germline V gene encodes CDR1 SGHVS and CDR2 FQNEAQ. V lost 4 bases, J lost 2 bases, and 6 bases lay in between. This CDR3 has 14 amino acids. Here the CDR3 reads CASSYVAGANVLTF. CDR3 sequence (DNA): TGTGCCAGCAGCTACGTGGCTGGGGCCAACGTCCTGACTTTC. The full variable domain, in which reference TRBV7-8 and TRBJ2-6 provide the parts outside the CDR3, is GAGVSQSPRYKVAKRGQDVALRCDPISGHVSLFWYQQALGQGPEFLTYFQNEAQLDKSGLPSDRFFAERPEGSVSTLKIQRTQQEDSAVYLCASSYVAGANVLTFGAGSRLTVL.

The chain carries TRBV20-1 and TRBJ2-1, with D perhaps TRBD2 (6 bases). Germline CDR1 DFQATT, CDR2 SNEGSKA (reference sequence). This CDR3 has 13 residues. V was clipped by 2 bases and J by 6 bases, with 11 bases between them. CDR3 loop: CSARSLAPNEQFF. CDR3 sequence (DNA): TGCAGTGCTAGATCACTAGCACCCAATGAGCAGTTCTTC.

Worth noting for this clonotype: The junction departs from the called germline gene at one end, perhaps through a read error. The V gene is TRBV20-1, the J gene TRBJ2-2; TRBD1 matches 8 bases. CDR1 and CDR2 (germline): DFQATT, SNEGSKA (reference sequence). CDR3 length: 16 residues. The CDR3: CSARPTGGRNTGKLFF. The CDR3 nucleotides read TGCAGTGCTAGACCAACAGGGGGTAGAAACACCGGGAAGCTGTTTTTT.

This clonotype was detected only a few times. The J gene is TRBJ2-7, the V gene TRBV7-8; TRBD1 or TRBD2 may be the D gene (5 bases each). Trimming shortened V by 1 base and J by 3 bases, and 22 bases separated the two germline ends. The CDR3 loop spans 18 amino acids. Germline-derived CDR1 and CDR2 are SGHVS and FQNEAQ. DNA of the CDR3: TGTGCCAGCAGCTTAGGATTTGGGCAGGGAGCGAACCTCTACGAGCAGTACTTC. It codes for CASSLGFGQGANLYEQYF.

The genes are TRBV5-6 and TRBJ1-4, with a weak D call TRBD1 (5 bases). Germline V lookup: CDR1 SGHDT, CDR2 YYEEEE. This CDR3 spans 14 amino acids. The ends were cut back, 0 bases at V and 8 bases at J, with 11 bases in the middle. The CDR3 reads CASSLAGLDEKLFF. DNA for the CDR3: TGTGCCAGCAGCTTGGCGGGGCTTGACGAAAAACTGTTTTTT.

The V call is TRBV12-3 or TRBV12-4, the J call TRBJ1-1; possible D gene TRBD1, 6 bases. Trimming cost V 3 bases and J 8 bases, with 13 bases left between them. The CDR3 covers 13 residues. CDR3 nucleotides: TGTGCCAGCAGTTTGAGGGGGGTCCGGGAAGCTTTCTTT. Amino acid sequence: CASSLRGVREAFF.

The chain carries TRBV5-4 and TRBJ2-5; D may be TRBD2 (5 bases). Per the germline V gene, CDR1 is SGHNT and CDR2 is YYREEE (reference sequence). V shed 1 base and J shed 4 bases, with 14 bases lying between them. This CDR3 is 15 amino acids long. The CDR3 sequence is CASSLSKGAGETQYF. Written as DNA, the CDR3 is TGTGCCAGCAGCTTGAGTAAGGGAGCAGGAGAGACCCAGTACTTC. Full variable domain (remainder filled in from reference TRBV5-4 and TRBJ2-5): ETGVTQSPTHLIKTRGQQVTLRCSSQSGHNTVSWYQQALGQGPQFIFQYYREEENGRGNFPPRFSGLQFPNYSSELNVNALELDDSALYLCASSLSKGAGETQYFGPGTRLLVL.

This clonotype showed up just a few times. V gene TRBV5-6 combines with J gene TRBJ2-7; TRBD1 or TRBD2 may be the D gene (6 bases each). V was trimmed by 4 bases and J by 5 bases, leaving 22 bases between them. The CDR3 covers 16 residues. CDR1 is SGHDT, CDR2 YYEEEE, per germline. The chain's CDR3 is CASSGPGAGTLNEQYF. The CDR3 DNA reads as TGTGCCAGCAGCGGCCCGGGGGCGGGAACTCTTAACGAGCAGTACTTC.

J is TRBJ2-5 and V is TRBV7-2; 9 nucleotides line up with TRBD1. CDR3 length equals 15 residues. The V gene's germline CDR1 is SGHTA and CDR2 FQGNSA. V shed 4 bases, J shed 4 bases, and the junction held 7 bases outside the gene matches. The CDR3 nucleotides read TGTGCCAGCAGCTCAAACACAGGGGGCAGAGAGACCCAGTACTTC. Translation: CASSSNTGGRETQYF.

V and J are TRBV7-2 and TRBJ2-2; 8 bases are a match to TRBD1. Germline CDR1 is SGHTA and CDR2 is FQGNSA. The CDR3 is made up of 16 amino acids. Unmatched junction bases numbered 10, after V lost 4 bases and J lost 6 bases. The CDR3 region is CASSWKTGGWAGELFF. The CDR3 DNA reads as TGTGCCAGCAGCTGGAAAACAGGGGGGTGGGCCGGGGAGCTGTTTTTT.

This clonotype is a singleton in its sample. V usage is TRBV20-1 and J usage is TRBJ2-1; 8 bases agree with TRBD2. CDR3 size: 15 residues. The germline gives CDR1 DFQATT, CDR2 SNEGSKA (reference sequence). V lost 6 bases and J lost 7; bases outside the gene matches: 14. CDR3 sequence reads: CSALNEAGVRNEQFF. The CDR3 region has the DNA TGCAGTGCACTTAACGAAGCGGGAGTAAGAAATGAGCAGTTCTTC.

This clonotype was observed a handful of times. The chain combines TRBV14 with TRBJ2-1, with TRBD2 matching 7 bases. Trimming at V came to 4 bases and at J to 1 base, leaving 4 bases not matched to a gene. In germline, CDR1 is SGHDN, CDR2 FVKESK. CDR3 length equals 15 residues. The DNA for the CDR3 is TGTGCCAGCAGCCGTGATAGCGGGTCCTACAATGAGCAGTTCTTC. It is translated as CASSRDSGSYNEQFF.

This clonotype was seen a few times. V gene TRBV2 combines with J gene TRBJ1-1; a weak D match, TRBD1 (5 bases). CDR1 is SNHLY and CDR2 is FYNNEI in the germline V gene. V dropped 8 bases and J dropped 0 bases, with 10 bases sitting between them. The length of the CDR3 is 13 residues. The CDR3 nucleotides read TGTGCCAGCGGAGGGGAGGTGAACACTGAAGCTTTCTTT. This sequence encodes CASGGEVNTEAFF. The variable domain in full, with the rest retrieved from reference TRBV2 and TRBJ1-1, is EPEVTQTPSHQVTQMGQEVILRCVPISNHLYFYWYRQILGQKVEFLVSFYNNEISEKSEIFDDQFSVERPDGSNFTLKIRSTKLEDSAMYFCASGGEVNTEAFFGQGTRLTVV.

This clonotype turned up a few times. This CDR3 is CASSQETPGSSSGNTIYF. CDR3 in DNA: TGCGCCAGCAGCCAGGAAACCCCCGGCAGCTCCTCTGGAAACACCATATATTTT. This chain joins TRBV4-1 and TRBJ1-3; D is undetermined. The CDR3 has 18 amino acids. From germline, CDR1 is MGHRA and CDR2 YSYEKL. Trimming pared 3 bases from V and 0 bases from J, leaving 18 bases between.

This rearrangement joins TRBV7-2 to TRBJ2-2; D is unclear. This CDR3 has 15 residues. CDR1 and CDR2 (germline): SGHTA, FQGNSA. Trimming took 5 bases from V and 5 from J, leaving 15 bases between them. The CDR3 protein is CASSIQVIRTGELFF. The CDR3 DNA sequence: TGTGCCAGCAGCATCCAGGTGATTAGGACCGGGGAGCTGTTTTTT.

The chain combines TRBV5-1 with TRBJ2-3, with D unclear. The V gene lost 3 bases and the J gene lost 6 bases, with 17 bases spanning the gap. The CDR3 covers 15 residues. Germline V gene lookup returns CDR1 SGHRS and CDR2 YFSETQ. The CDR3 coding sequence is TGCGCCAGCAGCTCCGGACGGCCGCCAGAGGATACGCAGTATTTT. The encoded protein is CASSSGRPPEDTQYF. The variable domain in full, completed from reference TRBV5-1 and TRBJ2-3, reads KAGVTQTPRYLIKTRGQQVTLSCSPISGHRSVSWYQQTPGQGLQFLFEYFSETQRNKGNFPGRFSGRQFSNSRSEMNVSTLELGDSALYLCASSSGRPPEDTQYFGPGTRLTVL.

A remark on this clonotype: One end of the junction does not line up with germline, which may come from a read error. The V gene is TRBV2, the J gene TRBJ2-1; D is unclear. The germline V gene has CDR1 SNHLY and CDR2 FYNNEI. This CDR3 is built from 11 residues. The CDR3: CASSESDEQFF. The CDR3, as DNA: TGTGCCAGTAGTGAATCCGATGAGCAGTTCTTC.

The V and J genes are TRBV20-1 and TRBJ2-3; D ambiguous. The V gene lost 6 bases and the J gene lost 1 base, with 17 bases spanning the gap. Germline CDR1 reads DFQATT; CDR2 reads SNEGSKA (reference sequence). This CDR3 region has 15 residues. The CDR3 nucleotides read TGCAGTGCCCTGAGGCCCGCGGAGCGCACAGATACGCAGTATTTT. Translated: CSALRPAERTDTQYF.